The clone carrying this T cell receptor (beta chain) was detected a few times. Its antigen is not known. These data belong to a study of CD8+CD57+ T cells in acquired aplastic anemia. Study overall: CD4+ and CD8+ cells, once sorted, gave DNA averaging approximately 3 ug. Study conclusions and caveats: About 30 was the count of CD8+ CDR3 sequences that patients shared with controls. Researchers reported that CD8+ Simpson's diversity was not significantly different in patients versus controls.

The V gene's germline CDR1 is LNHNV and CDR2 YYDKDF (reference sequence). Trimming pared 5 bases from V and 9 bases from J, leaving 19 bases between. This CDR3 has 14 amino acids. Sequencing involved patients with CD8+CD57+ cell expansion previously shown by flow cytometry. No patient had been given any therapy when blood was sampled. Both TCR beta VDJ combination and CDR3 sequence profiling were carried out. Genomic DNA was the template for this profiling. TCRdb reanalysed the reads using MiXCR and keeps one entry per CDR3 protein. Of some 200,000 distinct CDR3 sequences in the sample, approximately 50% were seen once.

The receptor's source is a human donor with aplastic anemia. Sequenced sample: sorted CD4+, CD8+, or CD8+CD57+ T cells (not recorded which) from PBMCs. The chain joins TRBV15 to TRBJ1-1, with D possibly being TRBD1 (5 bases). CDR3 loop: CATSASGDPRKAFF. CDR3 in DNA: TGTGCCACCAGCGCCTCGGGGGACCCTAGGAAAGCTTTCTTT.